Listed below are T cell receptor beta chains from one sample, sequenced in a study of T cell responses to AZD1222 COVID-19 vaccine. TCRdb's copy holds only in-frame clones and misses some; the assay was immunoSEQ multiplex PCR. The sample has 150,000 to 250,000 clones, approximately 93% seen once. The starting material was peripheral blood, obtained 28 days after the second AZD1222 dose. These receptors came from an adult who received the AZD1222 COVID-19 vaccine. The CDR3 runs from the conserved cysteine through the conserved F or W. Each record gives: CDR3 DNA, CDR3 protein, clone size, V gene, J gene, D gene. D genes are given only for firm matches. Clone sizes are given selectively: once, few, many, or a class where the clone is expanded.

DNA: TGTGCCAGCAGCCAAGACCCTAGCGGGGGGTCAGAGACCCAGTACTTC; CDR3: CASSQDPSGGSETQYF; size: once; V: TRBV4-2; J: TRBJ2-5; D: TRBD2
DNA: TGCGCCAGCAGCTTGGACAGGGGTGAGAACTATGGCTACACCTTC; CDR3: CASSLDRGENYGYTF; size: .; V: TRBV5-1; J: TRBJ1-2; D: TRBD1
DNA: TGTGCCAGCAGTTACAGGGACAGGGGACAAGAAAAACTGTTTTTT; CDR3: CASSYRDRGQEKLFF; size: .; V: TRBV6-5; J: TRBJ1-4; D: TRBD1
DNA: TGTGCCAGCAGCCCCTTCCCCACCCCCACACAGAGGAAAGAGCCCAACACTGAAGCTTTCTTT; CDR3: CASSPFPTPTQRKEPNTEAFF; size: .; V: TRBV9; J: TRBJ1-1; D: .
DNA: TGTGCCAGCAGCTTCCAGGGGGGGGACACTGAAGCTTTCTTT; CDR3: CASSFQGGDTEAFF; size: .; V: TRBV7-2; J: TRBJ1-1; D: TRBD1
DNA: TGTGCCAGTAGTCTGTCGGGGGACCTGGTCGGGGACACCATATATTTT; CDR3: CASSLSGDLVGDTIYF; size: .; V: TRBV19; J: TRBJ1-3; D: .
DNA: TGTGCCAGCAGTCCGGACTTAAACTATGGCTACACCTTC; CDR3: CASSPDLNYGYTF; size: .; V: TRBV6-5; J: TRBJ1-2; D: .
DNA: TGTGCCAGCAGTTTCGTCGCCCAGGACCCAACTAATGAAAAACTGTTTTTT; CDR3: CASSFVAQDPTNEKLFF; size: .; V: TRBV27; J: TRBJ1-4; D: .
DNA: TGTGCCAGCAGAGACAGCACAGATACGCAGTATTTT; CDR3: CASRDSTDTQYF; size: .; V: TRBV12-3/TRBV12-4; J: TRBJ2-3; D: .
DNA: TGTGCCAGCAGCGAGGCTAGCGGGGGGGTAACCTACGAGCAGTACTTC; CDR3: CASSEASGGVTYEQYF; size: .; V: TRBV7-8; J: TRBJ2-7; D: TRBD2
DNA: TGTGCCAGCAGGGACGTCTCTAGCGGGGGGCCGTACTTC; CDR3: CASRDVSSGGPYF; size: .; V: TRBV6-5; J: TRBJ2-7; D: TRBD2
DNA: TGCGCCAGCAGCTTGGCCGCAGGGAGTGAGGGCTACACCTTC; CDR3: CASSLAAGSEGYTF; size: .; V: TRBV5-1; J: TRBJ1-2; D: .
DNA: TGTGCCAGCAGCCAAGGGACAGGGGGGAATGAAAAACTGTTTTTT; CDR3: CASSQGTGGNEKLFF; size: .; V: TRBV14; J: TRBJ1-4; D: TRBD1
DNA: TGTGCCAGCAGCTCTCGGGCGCGGGGCAATCAGCCCCAGCATTTT; CDR3: CASSSRARGNQPQHF; size: .; V: TRBV7-2; J: TRBJ1-5; D: .
DNA: TGCAGTGCGGCCGAGTACCCTGAAGCTTTCTTT; CDR3: CSAAEYPEAFF; size: once; V: TRBV20-1; J: TRBJ1-1; D: .
DNA: TGCGCCAGCAGCCGCGACCACAGGGGGGGACAGTTCACCGGGGAGCTGTTTTTT; CDR3: CASSRDHRGGQFTGELFF; size: .; V: TRBV4-3; J: TRBJ2-2; D: .
DNA: TGCGCCAGCAGCTTGGACGGGGGGCTTAATGAAAAACTGTTTTTT; CDR3: CASSLDGGLNEKLFF; size: .; V: TRBV5-1; J: TRBJ1-4; D: .
DNA: TGTGCCAGCAGCTTGACGCATAGCAATCAGCCCCAGCATTTT; CDR3: CASSLTHSNQPQHF; size: .; V: TRBV5-6; J: TRBJ1-5; D: .
DNA: TGTGCCAGCAGCCAAGTCGACAGGGGGGACTATGGCTACACCTTC; CDR3: CASSQVDRGDYGYTF; size: .; V: TRBV3-1/TRBV3-2; J: TRBJ1-2; D: TRBD1
DNA: TGTGCCAGCAGCCAAGAAGTTAGCGGGGGGGACACCGGGGAGCTGTTTTTT; CDR3: CASSQEVSGGDTGELFF; size: .; V: TRBV4-2; J: TRBJ2-2; D: TRBD2
DNA: TGTGCCAGCAGCGCCTCATACCGGGACTCTTCCCGAGGACCTACTGGAAACACCATATATTTT; CDR3: CASSASYRDSSRGPTGNTIYF; size: .; V: TRBV9; J: TRBJ1-3; D: .
DNA: TGTGCCAGCAGTCTCGGGGGCTACGAGCAGTACTTC; CDR3: CASSLGGYEQYF; size: .; V: TRBV5-6; J: TRBJ2-7; D: .
DNA: TGTGCCAGCCCCATTGTGGGGAACACCGGGGAGCTGTTTTTT; CDR3: CASPIVGNTGELFF; size: .; V: TRBV18; J: TRBJ2-2; D: .
DNA: TGTGCCAGCAGCTTGAAGGACAGAGGGGCAACTAATGAAAAACTGTTTTTT; CDR3: CASSLKDRGATNEKLFF; size: .; V: TRBV5-8; J: TRBJ1-4; D: .
DNA: TGTGCCAGCAAGCAGGGTAATCAGCCCCAGCATTTT; CDR3: CASKQGNQPQHF; size: .; V: TRBV6-5; J: TRBJ1-5; D: .
DNA: TGTGCCAGCGCGGTGGGGGGGCTGAACACTGAAGCTTTCTTT; CDR3: CASAVGGLNTEAFF; size: .; V: TRBV6-5; J: TRBJ1-1; D: .
DNA: TGTGCCAGCAGCTTTGACAGGTACCAAGAGACCCAGTACTTC; CDR3: CASSFDRYQETQYF; size: .; V: TRBV7-2; J: TRBJ2-5; D: .
DNA: TGTGCCAGCAGTTTGCCGACAGGGGACTATGGCTACACCTTC; CDR3: CASSLPTGDYGYTF; size: .; V: TRBV28; J: TRBJ1-2; D: TRBD1
DNA: TGTGCCAGCAGTACAGGGGCTGGCTACACCTTC; CDR3: CASSTGAGYTF; size: .; V: TRBV6-5; J: TRBJ1-2; D: TRBD1
DNA: TGTGCCAGCTCACCGGGGGCGAACACTGAAGCTTTCTTT; CDR3: CASSPGANTEAFF; size: few; V: TRBV18; J: TRBJ1-1; D: .
DNA: TGTGCCATCGGGGAGACGGACAGGGGAAACACTGAAGCTTTCTTT; CDR3: CAIGETDRGNTEAFF; size: once; V: TRBV10-3; J: TRBJ1-1; D: TRBD1
DNA: TGTGCCAGCAGGGACAGGACCCTTGGAGGCTACACCTTC; CDR3: CASRDRTLGGYTF; size: .; V: TRBV27; J: TRBJ1-2; D: TRBD1
DNA: TGCGCCAGCACTGAGCGGGGGCCCTACAATGAGCAGTTCTTC; CDR3: CASTERGPYNEQFF; size: .; V: TRBV5-1; J: TRBJ2-1; D: TRBD2
DNA: TGTGCCAGCAGTTCACGTTTTGAGCAGTTCTTC; CDR3: CASSSRFEQFF; size: .; V: TRBV28; J: TRBJ2-1; D: .
DNA: TGTGCCAGCAGTTACGCAGGTCAGGGAAGCACTGAAGCTTTCTTT; CDR3: CASSYAGQGSTEAFF; size: .; V: TRBV6-2/TRBV6-3; J: TRBJ1-1; D: .
DNA: TGTGCCAGCAGCACTCGCGAGGTCGGACAACACACCATATATTTT; CDR3: CASSTREVGQHTIYF; size: few; V: TRBV11-2; J: TRBJ1-3; D: .
DNA: TGTGCCAGCAGTGATACCCGACAGGGACGCAGCTACACCTTC; CDR3: CASSDTRQGRSYTF; size: .; V: TRBV6-1; J: TRBJ1-2; D: TRBD1
DNA: TGTGCCAGCAGCCAAGAAGGCTTCTGGGGCTCCTATAATTCACCCCTCCACTTT; CDR3: CASSQEGFWGSYNSPLHF; size: .; V: TRBV3-1/TRBV3-2; J: TRBJ1-6; D: .